The entry below gives a single TCR beta chain sequence along with its context. Its specificity is not known. This sample was included in a study of cytomegalovirus exposure and HLA in healthy donors. PCR employed 60 Vbeta and 13 Jbeta primers. The assay was immunoSEQ multiplex PCR, and TCRdb's table has in-frame clones only and misses some. This table has some 130,000 clones, 60% to 80% appearing once. V was pared by 0 bases and J by 8 bases, with 3 bases of the junction left unmatched. Germline values: CDR1 SGHRS, CDR2 YFSETQ. The CDR3 is 14 amino acids. The study, taken as a whole, reports: On later analysis, the bulk of CMV-associated TCR beta chains appeared to be HLA-restricted. Serostatus for CMV was the only available immune exposure information. Donors belonging to an Asian-associated ancestry cluster reportedly showed fewer N-insertions in productive TCRs than the approximately 680-donor mean, according to what a later analysis found.

The V and J genes are TRBV5-1 and TRBJ2-1; 9 bases align to TRBD2. The sequencing input was PBMCs. This TCR was sampled from a female donor in good health and CMV-seronegative. The CDR3 DNA follows: TGCGCCAGCAGCTTGGGTCGGACTAGCGATGAGCAGTTCTTC. This sequence encodes CASSLGRTSDEQFF.